One and the same sample provided the 26 T cell receptor beta chains below, sequenced in a study of blood T cell repertoires in COVID-19. Clones were sequenced by immunoSEQ multiplex PCR, and TCRdb holds only the in-frame ones, with some missing. The sample contains 280,000 or so clones, 85% of which appear only once. Sequencing used PBMCs or T cells enriched from blood (not recorded which). These receptors all stem from a woman aged 45 to 65 who had recovered from COVID-19.

The chain recombines TRBV6-1 with TRBJ2-7; 7 nucleotides match TRBD1. Germline-derived CDR1 and CDR2 are MNHNS and SASEGT. Unmatched junction bases numbered 10, after V lost 2 bases and J lost 6 bases. This CDR3 has 15 residues. The CDR3 region has the DNA TGTGCCAGCAGTGAATCCCGACAGGGTGTAAGCGAGCAGTACTTC. This gives the protein CASSESRQGVSEQYF.

The J gene is TRBJ2-7, the V gene TRBV12-3 or TRBV12-4, with a weak D call TRBD1 (6 bases). CDR3 size: 12 residues. Trimming took off 6 bases at V and 3 bases at J, with 9 bases between the two ends. The CDR3 reads CASRRGGYEQYF. The CDR3 nucleotides are TGTGCCAGCAGGAGAGGGGGCTACGAGCAGTACTTC.

The rearrangement links TRBV7-9 to TRBJ2-2; TRBD1 agrees at 7 bases. Germline V gives CDR1 SEHNR, CDR2 FQNEAQ (reference sequence). J gave up 5 bases and V 5 bases, and 17 bases lay outside the gene matches. This CDR3 is built from 18 residues. The CDR3 coding sequence is TGTGCCAGCAGCCTAACGTTTTCCCGGGACAGAGGGACCGGGGAGCTGTTTTTT. As protein: CASSLTFSRDRGTGELFF.

V gene TRBV6-5 combines with J gene TRBJ1-4; a possible D gene is TRBD1 (6 bases). The V gene's germline CDR1 is MNHEY and CDR2 SVGAGI. This CDR3 spans 12 amino acids. Trimming pared 7 bases from V and 8 bases from J, leaving 11 bases between. The CDR3 spells CASTGQQEKLFF. The CDR3 bases are TGTGCCAGCACCGGACAGCAGGAAAAACTGTTTTTT.

The genes are TRBV19 and TRBJ1-2; D ambiguous. Trimming cost V 4 bases and J 0 bases, with 12 bases left between them. CDR1 LNHDA and CDR2 SQIVND come from the germline V gene (reference sequence). The CDR3 runs to 15 residues. Written as DNA, the CDR3 is TGTGCCAGTAGTACCTTGACACGAGCTAACTATGGCTACACCTTC. Amino acid sequence: CASSTLTRANYGYTF.

The chain links TRBV7-2 to TRBJ2-1; tentatively, D is TRBD2 (5 bases). Germline V lookup: CDR1 SGHTA, CDR2 FQGNSA. V shed 3 bases and J shed 6 bases, with 12 bases lying between them. CDR3 length equals 14 residues. CDR3 amino acids: CASSFLTNSNEQFF. The DNA of the CDR3 is TGTGCCAGCAGCTTCTTGACTAACTCCAATGAGCAGTTCTTC.

The chain is built from TRBV6-5 and TRBJ1-2; 10 nucleotides match TRBD1. The V gene end was trimmed by 5 bases and the J gene end by 3 bases; junction bases not matched to a gene: 6. This CDR3 is built from 15 residues. Germline V CDR1 and CDR2: MNHEY, SVGAGI. Here the CDR3 DNA reads TGTGCCAGCAGTAACCCGACAGGGGGCTACTATGGCTACACCTTC. Its protein is CASSNPTGGYYGYTF.

This clone was detected once. The chain carries TRBV19 and TRBJ1-2; TRBD1 matches 7 bases. Germline CDR1 reads LNHDA; CDR2 reads SQIVND (reference sequence). The CDR3 has 15 amino acids. V lost 3 bases and J lost 5; bases outside the gene matches: 9. In DNA, the CDR3 is TGTGCCAGTAGTATTACGAACAGGGGACGGTATGGCTACACCTTC. It specifies CASSITNRGRYGYTF.

This chain joins TRBV2 and TRBJ1-6, with TRBD1 identical over 8 bases. J lost 5 bases, V lost 5 bases, and 2 bases had no gene match. Germline CDR1 reads SNHLY; CDR2 reads FYNNEI. The CDR3 spans 14 residues. CDR3 nucleotide sequence: TGTGCCAGCAGTTACAGGGGGGATAATTCACCCCTCCACTTT. It translates to CASSYRGDNSPLHF.

The chain carries TRBV30 and TRBJ2-7, with 7 bases fitting TRBD2. CDR3 length equals 14 residues. The trim removed 5 bases at V and 3 bases at J, leaving 10 bases unmatched. Germline lookup yields CDR1 GTSNPN and CDR2 SVGIG (reference sequence). As DNA, the CDR3 is TGTGCCTGGGGCCGCCGGACTAGAGGCTACGAGCAGTACTTC. It codes for CAWGRRTRGYEQYF.

This chain joins TRBV21-1 and TRBJ1-2; the D call of TRBD1 is as the table states it, not checked on the DNA. TRBV21-1 is reported as a pseudogene. The CDR3 consists of 13 residues. In nucleotides, the CDR3 is TGTGCCAGCATCGGGACAGGGGACGATGGCTACACCTTC. Its protein product is CASIGTGDDGYTF.

The V and J genes are TRBV19 and TRBJ1-5; 10 nucleotides match TRBD1. Germline V gene data show CDR1 as LNHDA and CDR2 as SQIVND (reference sequence). V shed 2 bases, J shed 5 bases, and the junction held 12 bases outside the gene matches. CDR3 size: 18 residues. The CDR3 region is CASSIRMGGTGEHQPQHF. DNA for the CDR3: TGTGCCAGTAGTATAAGGATGGGCGGGACAGGGGAACATCAGCCCCAGCATTTT.

The chain has TRBV6-5 and TRBJ1-2, with D maybe TRBD1 (6 bases). The V and J ends lost 6 bases and 1 base respectively, with 15 bases between them. Germline-derived CDR1 and CDR2 are MNHEY and SVGAGI. There are 15 residues in the CDR3. This chain's CDR3 is CASRSTGPNNYGYTF. Here the CDR3 DNA reads TGTGCCAGCAGATCAACAGGGCCGAATAACTATGGCTACACCTTC.

This chain links TRBV9 with TRBJ1-1; the D gene is possibly TRBD1 (6 bases). V was shortened by 0 bases and J by 3 bases, with 15 bases between the two germline ends. Germline V gene data show CDR1 as SGDLS and CDR2 as YYNGEE. The CDR3 runs 16 residues. CDR3 region: CASSVGGRGADTEAFF. DNA of the CDR3: TGTGCCAGCAGCGTAGGAGGTCGGGGGGCGGACACTGAAGCTTTCTTT.

V and J are TRBV7-8 and TRBJ1-1, with a possible D match to TRBD1 (6 bases). This CDR3 contains 15 residues. V lost 4 bases, J lost 0 bases, and 12 bases lay in between. Germline CDR1 reads SGHVS; CDR2 reads FQNEAQ. This CDR3 is CASSSRTVLNTEAFF. The CDR3 nucleotides are TGTGCCAGCAGCTCCCGGACAGTTTTGAACACTGAAGCTTTCTTT.

The V gene is TRBV5-5, the J gene TRBJ1-2; 10 positions match TRBD1. Germline V CDR1 and CDR2: SGHKS, YYEKEE (reference sequence). This CDR3 region has 16 residues. The V segment lost 0 bases and the J segment 6 bases; nucleotides outside the gene matches: 8. CDR3 nucleotide sequence: TGTGCCAGCAGCTTGGGACAGGGGGCGCATTATAATGGCTACACCTTC. This gives the protein CASSLGQGAHYNGYTF.

The chain uses TRBV21-1 and TRBJ2-1; the table gives TRBD2 as D, unverified against the DNA. TRBV21-1 is tagged as a pseudogene. This CDR3 is 17 amino acids long. CDR3: CASSKGPPWSSYNEQFF. DNA of the CDR3: TGTGCCAGCAGCAAAGGCCCTCCGTGGAGCTCCTACAATGAGCAGTTCTTC.

V and J are TRBV19 and TRBJ1-1; the D gene is possibly TRBD1 (6 bases). This CDR3 comprises 12 residues. Trimming took 10 bases from V and 2 from J, leaving 11 bases between them. Germline V gene data show CDR1 as LNHDA and CDR2 as SQIVND (reference sequence). The CDR3 DNA sequence: TGTGCCATACAACAGGGAAACACTGAAGCTTTCTTT. It specifies CAIQQGNTEAFF.

The chain links TRBV9 to TRBJ2-5; D may be TRBD2 (6 bases). V was trimmed by 2 bases and J by 3 bases, leaving 14 bases between them. The CDR3 consists of 15 residues. Germline lookup yields CDR1 SGDLS and CDR2 YYNGEE. CDR3 in DNA: TGTGCCAGCAGCGTCGGGGGTGGCGGAAAAGAGACCCAGTACTTC. Protein: CASSVGGGGKETQYF.

The gene calls are TRBV3-1 (or the pseudogene TRBV3-2) and TRBJ1-6; D is unclear. This CDR3 comprises 16 residues. Germline V gives CDR1 LGHDT, CDR2 YNNKEL (reference sequence). Deletions cut 0 bases from V and 0 bases from J, with 6 bases between. As DNA, the CDR3 is TGTGCCAGCAGCCAAGATCCGAGCTCCTATAATTCACCCCTCCACTTT. Protein sequence: CASSQDPSSYNSPLHF.

V is TRBV19 and J is TRBJ2-7; D not resolved. The V gene lost 1 base and the J gene lost 0 bases, with 7 bases spanning the gap. CDR1 and CDR2 from the germline V gene are LNHDA and SQIVND (reference sequence). CDR3 length equals 14 residues. CDR3 protein: CASSIVTGSYEQYF. The DNA for the CDR3 is TGTGCCAGTAGTATAGTTACGGGCTCCTACGAGCAGTACTTC.

The V gene is TRBV5-5, the J gene TRBJ1-2; no firm D call. In germline, CDR1 is SGHKS, CDR2 YYEKEE (reference sequence). CDR3 size: 13 residues. Trimming took off 0 bases at V and 9 bases at J, with 12 bases between the two ends. CDR3: CASSLAVEERYTF. In DNA form, the CDR3 reads TGTGCCAGCAGCTTGGCCGTGGAGGAGCGCTACACCTTC.

The chain carries TRBV5-1 and TRBJ2-2; 8 bases fit TRBD2. Per the germline V gene, CDR1 is SGHRS and CDR2 is YFSETQ. Trimming removed 1 base from V and 2 bases from J; junction bases left unmatched: 7. The CDR3 runs 17 residues. The CDR3 sequence: CASSLSRLAGNTGELFF. In DNA form, the CDR3 reads TGCGCCAGCAGCTTGTCTCGTCTAGCGGGCAACACCGGGGAGCTGTTTTTT.

This rearrangement joins TRBV28 to TRBJ1-4; TRBD1 is a possible D gene (5 bases). V shed 5 bases and J shed 4 bases, with 17 bases lying between them. The CDR3 is made up of 16 amino acids. The germline V gene encodes CDR1 MDHEN and CDR2 SYDVKM. CDR3 loop: CASSPSEGTFNEKLFF. The CDR3 DNA is TGTGCCAGCAGTCCCTCGGAGGGGACCTTTAATGAAAAACTGTTTTTT.

The rearrangement links TRBV28 to TRBJ2-7, with D tentatively TRBD2 (5 bases). V was clipped by 6 bases and J by 2 bases, with 14 bases between them. CDR3 length: 14 amino acids. Germline CDR1 MDHEN, CDR2 SYDVKM. The CDR3 sequence: CASSHRGAAYEQYF. The CDR3 DNA reads TGTGCCAGCAGCCACCGGGGAGCGGCCTACGAGCAGTACTTC.

This chain joins TRBV27 and TRBJ1-1, with 9 bases matching TRBD1. CDR1 and CDR2 (germline): MNHEY, SMNVEV (reference sequence). This CDR3 has 16 amino acids. The V and J ends lost 4 bases and 2 bases, in that order; junction bases with no gene match: 8. As DNA, the CDR3 is TGTGCCAGCAGTTGGACAGGGGCCGCACTTAACACTGAAGCTTTCTTT. As protein: CASSWTGAALNTEAFF.